This entry is about one T cell receptor beta chain. Its antigen remains unidentified. This is likely a read error, given that the CDR3 carries no conserved phenylalanine or tryptophan at its end. TCRdb independently ran MiXCR on the 5' RACE reads; one entry per CDR3 protein. The repertoire holds 8,500 to 9,000 distinct CDR3 sequences, with roughly a quarter as singletons. Study observations and caveats: The larger-cohort validation was restricted to a single TCR beta V-J rearrangement rather than whole repertoires. Tumor memory CD4+ T cell TCR gene usage clustered with blood and lymph node memory CD4+ cells and lymph node naive CD4+ cells. Tumor Tregs overlapped most with tumor, then blood, naive CD4+ cells.

The CDR3 consists of 14 residues. CDR1 is SGHKS, CDR2 YYEKEE, per germline (reference sequence). The specimen was naive CD4+ T cells sorted from a lymph node. The sample's subset: naive CD4+ T cells, CD4+CD45RA+CD25-. This chain joins TRBV5-5 and TRBJ1-1; D is uncertain. This receptor was taken from a female donor with breast cancer. In nucleotides, the CDR3 is TGCGCCAGCAGCTTGGTAGGCAGGTCCACGGAAGCTTTCTCT. Residues: CASSLVGRSTEAFS.